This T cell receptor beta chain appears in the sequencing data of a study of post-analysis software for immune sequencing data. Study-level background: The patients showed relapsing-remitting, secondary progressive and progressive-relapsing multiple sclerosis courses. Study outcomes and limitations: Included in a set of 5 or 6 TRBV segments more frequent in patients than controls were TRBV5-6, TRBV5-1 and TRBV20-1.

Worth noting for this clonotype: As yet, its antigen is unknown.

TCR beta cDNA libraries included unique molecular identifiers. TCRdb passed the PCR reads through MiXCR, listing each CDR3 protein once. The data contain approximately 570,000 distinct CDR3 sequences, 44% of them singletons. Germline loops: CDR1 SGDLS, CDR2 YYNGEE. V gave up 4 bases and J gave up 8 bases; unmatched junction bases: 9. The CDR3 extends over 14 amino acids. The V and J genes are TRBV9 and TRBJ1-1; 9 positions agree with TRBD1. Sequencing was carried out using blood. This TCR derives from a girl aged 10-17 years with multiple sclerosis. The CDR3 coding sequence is TGTGCCAGCAGCACCCGGACAGGGGAGTCCGAAGCTTTCTTT. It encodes CASSTRTGESEAFF.